This T cell receptor beta chain was captured by sequencing in a study of CD8+ T cells in alopecia areata (dated by TCRdb to the late 2010s). Turning to the overall study: Treated patients were enrolled in an open-label pilot trial of oral tofacitinib at 5 to 10 mg twice daily for moderate-to-severe alopecia areata. Tofacitinib was given for 6 to 18 months, followed by 6 months of follow-up off drug to assess delayed response and recurrence. To study T cell clonal expansion in alopecia areata, the researchers applied high-throughput TCRbeta sequencing to both the C3H/HeJ mouse model and human patients. On the human side, TCRbeta sequencing was run on scalp tissue and on sorted CD4+ and CD8+ peripheral blood T cells from healthy controls and from alopecia areata patients with either patchy or totalis/universalis disease. Patients on tofacitinib were biopsied at baseline and after 4 and 24 weeks of treatment, and several of the patients also had a later scalp biopsy. Scalp clonality was compared across normal scalp (n=4), patchy alopecia areata scalp (n=8), and alopecia totalis/universalis scalp (n=8). RNA was extracted with the PAXgene miRNA kit for fixed scalp, the miRNeasy kit for PBMCs, and the RNeasy kit for mouse skin. TCRbeta CDR3 regions were amplified by immunoSEQ multiplex PCR using 35 Vbeta forward and 13 Jbeta reverse primers.

The study at large found these results: Unlike mouse skin, where gammadelta T cells dominate, normal human skin contains resident alphabeta T cells that get sequenced too, which complicates analysis of the scalp TCR repertoire. Shared TCR sequences between patients were less evident than in mice, which may be partly attributable to HLA diversity in the patient population. Higher clonality and more expanded CD8+ clones were observed in lesional scalp than in normal scalp, particularly in alopecia totalis/universalis, a finding suggestive of antigenic drive.

Libraries were made using the immunoSEQ multiplex PCR assay. RNA was extracted from all samples and reverse transcribed into cDNA as template for TCR sequencing. SuperScript III was used to make first-strand cDNA, primed with a 2:1 mix of oligo-dT and random hexamers. A synthetic immune receptor repertoire was used to gauge amplification bias, and whatever bias remained was removed computationally. Turning to the authors' computational methods: After raw reads were preprocessed to remove errors, the CDR3 was defined following IMGT conventions as running from the conserved cysteine to phenylalanine. Clonality was computed by normalizing Shannon entropy by log2 of the number of productive unique TCRs and subtracting the result from 1. Whether scalp clones were CD4 or CD8 was inferred by matching scalp TCRbeta sequences against CD4 and CD8 repertoires sorted from blood. TCRdb re-hosts the immuneACCESS table, in-frame sequences only. Its copies lack some clones; in the studies checked, an unresolved V gene accounts for under half of them, and the cause for the rest is not known. V, J and clone size are those of that table, while D and trimming were read from the DNA. Present in this sample are about 150,000 clones, under 60% of which were seen just once. The top ten constitute roughly 21% of the sample.

CDR1 and CDR2 are read off the germline V gene as MNHEY and SVGAGI. Reading from cysteine to phenylalanine, the CDR3 counts 13 amino acids. The CDR3 DNA has 39 bases and is translated from base 1. From V the trimming removes 4 bases and from J it removes 6 bases, while the gene matches leave 5 bases of the junction unaccounted for. Taken with the paper, the label for time point translates to: baseline before oral tofacitinib. Lesional scalp punch biopsies and peripheral blood were obtained from alopecia areata patients. PBMCs were isolated by density centrifugation and stained for CD3, CD4 and CD8, and CD4+ and CD8+ T cells were sorted on a FACSAria. About this clone itself: No cognate antigen has been identified for it. No base-level quality is on record; no much larger clone is a single base apart.

The source material was CD8+ T cells sorted from blood, sampled at week 0. The receptor chain draws on TRBV6-5 and TRBJ1-2, and 7 junctional nucleotides match TRBD1. The TCR comes from a human donor with alopecia areata. The sequenced DNA: TGTGCCAGCAGTTCCAGGGGGAGTAATGGCTACACCTTC. It is translated as CASSSRGSNGYTF.